Given below is one T cell receptor beta chain in context. This clonotype was detected ten times or more. Its recognized antigen is unknown. No much larger clonotype is one base removed from it; base qualities were not supplied. As encoded in the germline V gene (reference sequence), CDR1 is DFQATT while CDR2 is SNEGSKA. Inclusive of the bounding cysteine and phenylalanine, the CDR3 is 16 residues long. The retained sequence is limited to the CDR3, 48 bases, with the frame set at the first base. A distance of 25 bases separates the germline ends of V and J, which lose 6 bases and 4 bases respectively. This entry comes from a study of response to subunit inactivated influenza vaccine (dated by TCRdb to the late 2010s). As for the study more broadly: To follow how T cells responded to a trivalent subunit inactivated influenza vaccine, the researchers relied on deep quantitative profiling of the T cell receptor repertoire. What the study reported, not specific to this receptor: According to the authors, only a limited number of new T cells may be recruited by each seasonal influenza vaccination.

Receptor libraries were prepared by RT-PCR. Sequenced on an Illumina HiSeq 2500. TCRdb reworked the public reads: Q25 trimming with fastp, MiXCR clone assembly, productive beta chains retained. Each CDR3 protein gets just one entry, which takes the most common genes and DNA from the rows behind it. The sample includes roughly 540,000 distinct CDR3 sequences, with 20% to 25% observed a single time. The biggest ten clones account for approximately 3% of the sample. The data were also submitted as part of a second study, on T cells expressing NK-cell markers. As noted in the second study: 5'RACE template switching, by which a universal primer site and unique molecular identifiers were added, was used to make TCR beta cDNA libraries. Three sorted T-cell subsets (CD3+CD56+NKG2C+, CD3+CD56+NKG2C- and CD3+CD56-NKG2C+) from several donors had their TCR beta-chain repertoires profiled. Among the eight sequenced donors, only one was HCMV-seronegative, while the other seven were HCMV-seropositive. In several experiments an anti-gammadeltaTCR antibody was added to restrict sorting to alphabetaTCR-expressing T cells. In five to seven donors, the dominant CD3+CD56+NKG2C+ clonotypes were found to rank among the top 10 CD8+ clonotypes and to make up roughly 1.0-8% of CD8+ T cells. Those dominant clonotypes were again the most abundant among CD3+CD56-NKG2C+ cells in a few donors, at roughly 25-60.1%. It remained unclear whether the expanded NKG2C-expressing T cell clones were specific for HCMV antigens. All eight donors whose samples were sequenced were randomly selected healthy volunteers, three of them men and five women. HCMV-specific IgG was detected in serum with a commercial ELISA kit to determine HCMV serostatus. Ficoll density gradient centrifugation was used to isolate peripheral blood mononuclear cells from blood. Using Miltenyi isolation kits, CD4+ and CD8+ T cells were isolated from PBMC through magnetic immunoseparation. cDNA synthesis was primed from the TCR beta constant segment, followed by two successive PCR amplification steps. Libraries were sequenced as 2 x 150 bp reads on Illumina HiSeq 2000/2500, MiSeq or NextSeq. Reads were demultiplexed and grouped by UMI with MIGEC, and clonotypes were assembled and quantified with MiTCR. To exclude erroneous sequences, only TCR cDNA sequences supported by at least two reads were retained. Downstream repertoire analysis used the tcR package, and clonotypes were matched across fractions by CDR3 nucleotide sequence plus V segment. VDJmatch was used to annotate antigen specificity against VDJdb, with one amino acid substitution in CDR3 allowed.

The sequencing here drew on CD4+ T cells sorted from PBMCs, taken less than 13 days after vaccination. The clonotype comes from a man in his fifties or sixties who received an inactivated influenza vaccine. Donor details come from another sample of the same person, matched by shared clones. Here the chain combines TRBV20-1 and TRBJ2-7; the D gene is perhaps TRBD2, on 6 matching bases. The nucleotides are TGCAGTGCCGAGGCACCGATAATCGGGAGTTCGTACGAGCAGTACTTC. Its amino acids are CSAEAPIIGSSYEQYF.